This TCR beta chain was identified in a study of control samples from healthy donors and cancer patients. The table came from immunoSEQ multiplex PCR; TCRdb's copy has only in-frame clones and leaves some out. The sample lists approximately 60,000 clones; around 93% were seen once. CDR1 and CDR2 from the germline V gene are SQVTM and ANQGSEA. The CDR3 is made up of 14 amino acids. The V end was cut by 0 bases, the J end by 4 bases, with 10 bases between. The sample consisted of PBMCs. This receptor was obtained from a man aged 25-45 years with colorectal cancer. The V and J genes are TRBV29-1 and TRBJ1-3; D uncertain. This chain's CDR3 is CSVEDTGRGNTIYF. CDR3 DNA: TGCAGCGTTGAAGACACGGGCAGGGGAAACACCATATATTTT. Filled out from reference TRBV29-1 and TRBJ1-3, the complete variable domain reads SAVISQKPSRDICQRGTSLTIQCQVDSQVTMMFWYRQQPGQSLTLIATANQGSEATYESGFVIDKFPISRPNLTFSTLTVSNMSPEDSSIYLCSVEDTGRGNTIYFGEGSWLTVV.